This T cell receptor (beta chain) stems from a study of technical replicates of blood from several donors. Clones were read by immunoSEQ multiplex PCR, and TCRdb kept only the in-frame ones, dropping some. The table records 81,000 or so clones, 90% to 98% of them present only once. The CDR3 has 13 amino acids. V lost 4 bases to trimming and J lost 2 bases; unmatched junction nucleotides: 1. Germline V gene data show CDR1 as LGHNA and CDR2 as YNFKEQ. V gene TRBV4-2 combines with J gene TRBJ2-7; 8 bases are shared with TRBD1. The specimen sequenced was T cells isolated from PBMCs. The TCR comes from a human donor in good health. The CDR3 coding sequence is TGTGCCAGCAGCCGGGACAGGCCCTACGAGCAGTACTTC. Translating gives CASSRDRPYEQYF.